These 20 T cell receptor beta chains were sequenced from one sample in a study of regulatory T cells in long-lasting Graves disease. Indicated time point: newly diagnosed GD, antithyroid drugs for less than 3 months. PBMC RNA was the source of the TCR library. The TCR beta library used iRepertoire HTBI primers with Arm-PCR amplification of CDR3. Via MiXCR, TCRdb re-called the multiplex PCR reads, giving one row per CDR3 protein. The sample has fewer than 650,000 distinct CDR3 sequences, 15% to 20% seen once; the top ten hold around 13%. The same sample was also used in a study of T cells in Graves' hyperthyroidism and ophthalmopathy.

The starting material was peripheral blood mononuclear cells (PBMCs), obtained at new diagnosis, from a patient treated with antithyroid drugs. These receptors all come from a man younger than 30 with Graves disease.

This clonotype was counted many times. The J gene is TRBJ1-2, the V gene TRBV3-1, with 7 bases matching TRBD1. V lost 6 bases, J lost 2 bases, and 6 bases stayed unmatched. The CDR3 covers 14 residues. Germline CDR1 is LGHDT and CDR2 is YNNKEL (reference sequence). The CDR3 nucleotides are TGTGCCAGCAGGAGTCCGGGACAGAACTATGGCTACACCTTC. Translation gives CASRSPGQNYGYTF.

V is TRBV12-3 or TRBV12-4 and J is TRBJ1-3; D is unresolved. The V and J ends lost 5 bases and 4 bases respectively, with 18 bases between them. This CDR3 comprises 16 residues. Here the CDR3 reads CASSPATVFSGNTIYF. The CDR3 DNA reads as TGTGCCAGCAGTCCCGCAACAGTCTTCTCCGGAAACACCATATATTTT.

This clonotype was counted ten times or more. V and J are TRBV2 and TRBJ1-5, with unresolved D. Per germline, CDR1 SNHLY and CDR2 FYNNEI. The V end was cut by 8 bases, the J end by 2 bases, with 16 bases between. The CDR3 sequence is 15 residues long. The CDR3 protein is CASRRQAGRNQPQHF. The CDR3, as DNA: TGTGCCAGCCGCCGGCAGGCCGGGCGCAATCAGCCCCAGCATTTT.

This clonotype has a count of ten or more. This sequence joins TRBV5-1 and TRBJ1-1; weak D call: TRBD1 (6 bases). The CDR3 is 16 residues long. Trimming pared 0 bases from V and 3 bases from J, leaving 15 bases between. Germline V gives CDR1 SGHRS, CDR2 YFSETQ. The CDR3 here is CASSLGGQSSHTEAFF. The CDR3 region has the DNA TGCGCCAGCAGCTTGGGAGGACAGTCCTCGCACACTGAAGCTTTCTTT.

This chain uses TRBV5-6 with TRBJ2-3; 9 nucleotides match TRBD1. The V segment lost 5 bases and the J segment 3 bases; nucleotides outside the gene matches: 10. CDR1 SGHDT and CDR2 YYEEEE come from the germline V gene. This CDR3 contains 16 residues. CDR3: CASSQVPGQGTDTQYF. The CDR3 DNA sequence: TGTGCCAGCAGTCAGGTTCCGGGACAGGGAACAGATACGCAGTATTTT.

The rearrangement joins TRBV5-4 to TRBJ1-1, with D uncertain. There are 15 residues in the CDR3. CDR1 and CDR2 from the germline V gene are SGHNT and YYREEE (reference sequence). Trimming left V 0 bases short and J 1 base short, with 10 bases between. As DNA, the CDR3 is TGTGCCAGCAGCTTGGTCTCCTCGCCGAACACTGAAGCTTTCTTT. Residues: CASSLVSSPNTEAFF.

This clonotype was recorded at least ten times. V usage is TRBV30 and J usage is TRBJ1-1; D call uncertain. CDR1 and CDR2 (germline): GTSNPN, SVGIG (reference sequence). V dropped 4 bases and J dropped 5 bases, with 20 bases sitting between them. This CDR3 contains 15 residues. In nucleotides, the CDR3 is TGTGCCTGGAATTCGGCCGAGACCCTGCGAACTGAAGCTTTCTTT. Translated: CAWNSAETLRTEAFF.

This clonotype was seen at least ten times. The CDR3 sequence: CAIISGQDSYEQYF. CDR3 sequence (DNA): TGTGCCATCATATCGGGACAGGACTCCTACGAGCAGTACTTC. V and J are TRBV10-3 and TRBJ2-7, with 8 positions matching TRBD1. Germline trimming cut 7 bases from V and 0 bases from J; bases unmatched to any gene: 5. Germline V CDR1 and CDR2: ENHRY, SYGVKD. The length of the CDR3 is 14 residues.

The CDR3 sequence: CAWSVAGGYEQYF. CDR3 coding DNA: TGTGCCTGGAGCGTGGCAGGGGGCTACGAGCAGTACTTC. The chain is built from TRBV30 and TRBJ2-7; 7 bases fit TRBD1. The germline gives CDR1 GTSNPN, CDR2 SVGIG (reference sequence). V was pared by 3 bases and J by 3 bases, with 5 bases of the junction left unmatched. This CDR3 contains 13 residues.

This clonotype was seen more than once but under ten times. This chain connects TRBV19 to TRBJ2-1; tentative D call: TRBD1 (5 bases). The germline V gene encodes CDR1 LNHDA and CDR2 SQIVND (reference sequence). V was shortened by 3 bases and J by 6 bases, with 12 bases between the two germline ends. This CDR3 is 14 amino acids long. The CDR3 DNA reads TGTGCCAGTAGTATTTTAGGGGTAGTCAATGAGCAGTTCTTC. Its protein product is CASSILGVVNEQFF.

This clonotype was found many times. CDR3 region: CASSLGGLNEQYF. The DNA for the CDR3 is TGCGCCAGCAGCTTGGGGGGCCTGAACGAGCAGTACTTC. The rearrangement uses TRBV5-1 and TRBJ2-7, with D possibly matching TRBD1 (5 bases). Germline V gene lookup returns CDR1 SGHRS and CDR2 YFSETQ. This CDR3 is 13 amino acids long. V was trimmed by 0 bases and J by 5 bases, leaving 9 bases between them.

This clonotype has just one count. This chain connects TRBV18 to TRBJ2-7, with D possibly matching TRBD1 (7 bases). The V end lost 6 bases, the J end lost 3 bases, and 18 bases lay between the germline ends. The CDR3 extends over 15 amino acids. Germline V lookup: CDR1 KGHSH, CDR2 LQKENI. CDR3 sequence: CASSPEAGQSYEQYF. CDR3 coding DNA: TGTGCCAGCTCCCCCGAGGCGGGACAGAGCTACGAGCAGTACTTC. The whole variable domain, remainder taken from reference TRBV18 and TRBJ2-7, is NAGVMQNPRHLVRRRGQEARLRCSPMKGHSHVYWYRQLPEEGLKFMVYLQKENIIDESGMPKERFSAEFPKEGPSILRIQQVVRGDSAAYFCASSPEAGQSYEQYFGPGTRLTVT.

The V call is TRBV28, the J call TRBJ1-2, with D hard to call. From germline, CDR1 is MDHEN and CDR2 SYDVKM. The CDR3 extends over 12 amino acids. Here the CDR3 reads CAIGLKVEGYTF. The CDR3 nucleotides read TGTGCTATAGGACTGAAGGTAGAAGGCTACACCTTC.

This chain links TRBV7-8 with TRBJ1-5; TRBD1 is a possible D gene (5 bases). The V and J ends lost 5 bases and 6 bases respectively, with 20 bases between them. CDR3 size: 16 residues. The germline V gene has CDR1 SGHVS and CDR2 FQNEAQ. In nucleotides, the CDR3 is TGTGCCAGCAGCCCTGGGCAGGGTTGGGTTGGTCAGCCCCAGCATTTT. Translating gives CASSPGQGWVGQPQHF.

The table lists this clonotype with many counts. CDR3 sequence reads: CASSFQGVGEAFF. CDR3 DNA sequence: TGTGCCAGCAGCTTTCAGGGCGTAGGTGAAGCTTTCTTT. The chain joins TRBV11-2 to TRBJ1-1, with a tentative D call TRBD1 (5 bases). CDR1 and CDR2 (germline): SGHAT, FQNNGV. Trimming left V 3 bases short and J 7 bases short, with 12 bases between. This CDR3 is built from 13 residues.

This clonotype has more than one count but fewer than ten. The chain combines TRBV19 with TRBJ2-7; D is possibly TRBD2 (5 bases). Trimming pared 4 bases from V and 6 bases from J, leaving 13 bases between. Per the germline V gene, CDR1 is LNHDA and CDR2 is SQIVND (reference sequence). The CDR3 sequence is 13 residues long. The CDR3 protein is CASSKDWASEQYF. CDR3 nucleotide sequence: TGTGCCAGTAGTAAGGACTGGGCTAGCGAGCAGTACTTC.

The chain couples TRBV11-2 to TRBJ1-5; the match to TRBD1 covers 11 bases. Germline CDR1 and CDR2: SGHAT and FQNNGV. With 1 base clipped from V and 5 bases from J, the junction kept 4 bases outside the gene matches. This CDR3 contains 16 residues. The CDR3 spells CASSLAGQGVHQPQHF. The CDR3 DNA sequence: TGTGCCAGCAGCTTAGCGGGACAGGGGGTCCATCAGCCCCAGCATTTT.

This clonotype was seen a few times. V and J are TRBV7-6 and TRBJ2-3, with 12 bases fitting TRBD2. Germline V gene data show CDR1 as SGHVS and CDR2 as FNYEAQ. The V gene end was trimmed by 6 bases and the J gene end by 3 bases; junction bases not matched to a gene: 7. The CDR3 totals 16 residues. The CDR3 DNA reads TGTGCCAGCAGTTTGACTAGCGGGAGTTTTACAGATACGCAGTATTTT. Residues: CASSLTSGSFTDTQYF.

The chain carries TRBV5-1 and TRBJ2-3; 9 bases are shared with TRBD1. The CDR3 totals 18 residues. From germline, CDR1 is SGHRS and CDR2 YFSETQ. V trimming: 1 base; J trimming: 1 base; junction bases outside the gene matches: 10. The CDR3 is CASSLRGTGSYGTDTQYF. CDR3 sequence (DNA): TGCGCCAGCAGCTTGAGGGGGACAGGGTCCTACGGCACAGATACGCAGTATTTT. The whole variable domain, remainder taken from reference TRBV5-1 and TRBJ2-3, is KAGVTQTPRYLIKTRGQQVTLSCSPISGHRSVSWYQQTPGQGLQFLFEYFSETQRNKGNFPGRFSGRQFSNSRSEMNVSTLELGDSALYLCASSLRGTGSYGTDTQYFGPGTRLTVL.

This clonotype was seen only a few times. This rearrangement joins TRBV20-1 to TRBJ2-3; TRBD2 matches 8 bases. This CDR3 contains 19 residues. The junction had 23 bases not matched to a gene; V was cut back by 4 bases and J by 5 bases. CDR1 and CDR2 (germline): DFQATT, SNEGSKA (reference sequence). CDR3 nucleotides: TGCAGTGCTAAGTTTCGAGCGGGCGGGAGGAACTTACAGATAGATACGCAGTATTTT. It codes for CSAKFRAGGRNLQIDTQYF.